The 32 T cell receptor beta chains presented below share a single source sample, sequenced in a study of T cells after yellow fever vaccination. TCRdb reprocessed the 5' RACE reads via MiXCR and lists one record per CDR3 protein. The data contain 300,000 to 350,000 distinct CDR3 sequences, 4% of them singletons. Here the sequenced sample was PBMCs, taken 5 days after the yellow fever booster vaccination. These receptors were collected from a man aged 18 to 30 who received the YFV17D yellow fever vaccine.

This clonotype was seen many times. J is TRBJ2-3 and V is TRBV4-2; 8 nucleotides match TRBD1. This CDR3 comprises 17 residues. Germline V gene sequence: CDR1 LGHNA, CDR2 YNFKEQ. Trimming took 3 bases from V and 8 from J; bases not matched to a gene: 16. This CDR3 reads CASSHRRGQAHGGTQYF. In DNA form, the CDR3 reads TGTGCCAGCAGCCATCGCAGGGGACAGGCGCACGGAGGTACGCAGTATTTT.

This clonotype has at least ten counts. V gene TRBV6-2 or TRBV6-3 combines with J gene TRBJ2-1; D not certain. V was pared by 5 bases and J by 4 bases, with 21 bases between. Germline loops: CDR1 MNHEY, CDR2 SVGEGT. CDR3 length: 17 residues. The CDR3 loop reads CASSVASVADPYNEQFF. CDR3 nucleotides: TGTGCCAGCAGTGTCGCGTCCGTGGCAGACCCATACAATGAGCAGTTCTTC.

Here the CDR3 reads CASTGDTQYF. CDR3 nucleotides: TGTGCCAGCACGGGAGATACGCAGTATTTT. The chain uses TRBV6-6 and TRBJ2-3; D call uncertain. Trimming pared 7 bases from V and 5 bases from J, leaving 4 bases between. Germline V gene sequence: CDR1 MNHNY, CDR2 SVGAGI (reference sequence). The CDR3 runs 10 residues.

This clonotype appeared a few times. The genes are TRBV20-1 and TRBJ1-5; TRBD1 matches 7 bases. J lost 6 bases, V lost 5 bases, and 7 bases had no gene match. The germline V gene has CDR1 DFQATT and CDR2 SNEGSKA (reference sequence). This CDR3 contains 13 residues. The CDR3 coding sequence is TGCAGTGCTTCGACAGGGACAAGTCAGCCCCAGCATTTT. Amino acid sequence: CSASTGTSQPQHF.

This clonotype was detected ten times or more. The rearrangement uses TRBV6-5 and TRBJ1-5; D is perhaps TRBD1 (5 bases). Per the germline V gene, CDR1 is MNHEY and CDR2 is SVGAGI. This CDR3 is 15 amino acids long. Trimming removed 5 bases from V and 5 bases from J, with 16 bases in between. The CDR3 protein is CASSPRDRRDQPQHF. In DNA, the CDR3 is TGTGCCAGCAGTCCCCGGGACCGTAGGGATCAGCCCCAGCATTTT.

The chain recombines TRBV7-2 with TRBJ2-1; the D is unclear. This CDR3 region has 13 residues. With 4 bases removed from V and 4 bases from J, the gap between germline ends came to 8 bases. Germline assignment: CDR1 SGHTA and CDR2 FQGNSA. Written as DNA, the CDR3 is TGTGCCAGCAGCTCCCTTACATACAATGAGCAGTTCTTC. Translation: CASSSLTYNEQFF.

This clonotype came up many times. V gene TRBV3-1 combines with J gene TRBJ2-1, with D uncertain. There are 13 residues in the CDR3. Germline V CDR1 and CDR2: LGHDT, YNNKEL (reference sequence). V lost 8 bases and J lost 9, with 17 bases in between. CDR3 protein: CASGTVAAGEQFF. The CDR3, as DNA: TGTGCCAGCGGCACCGTCGCCGCTGGTGAGCAGTTCTTC.

This clonotype was seen at least ten times. The chain carries TRBV14 and TRBJ2-1; D is perhaps TRBD1 or TRBD2 (5 bases each). Germline CDR1 SGHDN, CDR2 FVKESK. CDR3 length: 16 amino acids. With 1 base removed from V and 7 bases from J, the gap between germline ends came to 17 bases. In nucleotides, the CDR3 is TGTGCCAGCAGCCAAGGGTGGGGCTCCACGGGAAATGAGCAGTTCTTC. The encoded protein is CASSQGWGSTGNEQFF. Combining the CDR3 with reference TRBV14 and TRBJ2-1 gives the whole variable domain EAGVTQFPSHSVIEKGQTVTLRCDPISGHDNLYWYRRVMGKEIKFLLHFVKESKQDESGMPNNRFLAERTGGTYSTLKVQPAELEDSGVYFCASSQGWGSTGNEQFFGPGTRLTVL.

This clonotype occurred many times. The J gene is TRBJ2-1, the V gene TRBV12-3 or TRBV12-4; D unclear. This CDR3 has 11 amino acids. The V gene lost 1 base and the J gene lost 11 bases, with 6 bases spanning the gap. This CDR3 is CASSLGEKQFF. The CDR3 DNA is TGTGCCAGCAGTTTAGGAGAGAAGCAGTTCTTC.

This clonotype was counted at least ten times. The chain combines TRBV18 with TRBJ1-3; the D gene is possibly TRBD1 (5 bases). Looked up from germline, CDR1 is KGHSH and CDR2 is LQKENI. V lost 10 bases, J lost 1 base, and 14 bases lay in between. The CDR3 loop spans 14 amino acids. The CDR3 region is CATMTAVSGNTIYF. CDR3 bases: TGTGCCACCATGACAGCCGTATCTGGAAACACCATATATTTT.

This clonotype showed up just a few times. This chain links TRBV12-3 or TRBV12-4 with TRBJ2-5; weak D call: TRBD1 (6 bases). The CDR3 sequence is 13 residues long. Trimming removed 3 bases from V and 5 bases from J, with 10 bases in between. The CDR3 DNA follows: TGTGCCAGCAGTTTTTGGGGGCAGGAGACCCAGTACTTC. The encoded protein is CASSFWGQETQYF.

V usage is TRBV3-1 and J usage is TRBJ2-3; D is ambiguous. This CDR3 region has 15 residues. V was cut by 0 bases and J by 6 bases, with 13 bases left in between. Looked up from germline, CDR1 is LGHDT and CDR2 is YNNKEL (reference sequence). The CDR3 DNA reads as TGTGCCAGCAGCCAAGATTCCACGAGTTCGGATACGCAGTATTTT. This codes for CASSQDSTSSDTQYF.

This clonotype has only a few counts. The chain combines TRBV7-2 with TRBJ2-1; no clear D gene. The germline V and J ends were trimmed by 5 bases and 7 bases, with 12 bases remaining between them. The CDR3 sequence is 13 residues long. CDR1 and CDR2 (germline): SGHTA, FQGNSA. The CDR3 DNA is TGTGCCAGCAGCCCTCGAATTAGGAATGAGCAGTTCTTC. Its translation: CASSPRIRNEQFF.

This clonotype was counted between two and nine times. The rearrangement uses TRBV12-3 or TRBV12-4 and TRBJ1-1, with no clear D. The CDR3 is made up of 14 amino acids. Trimming took off 6 bases at V and 3 bases at J, with 14 bases between the two ends. The CDR3 coding sequence is TGTGCCAGCAGCTCTATGTCATCTGACACTGAAGCTTTCTTT. It codes for CASSSMSSDTEAFF.

This clonotype was seen a few times. V is TRBV7-6 and J is TRBJ2-3, with D possibly matching TRBD2 (6 bases). The length of the CDR3 is 14 residues. V lost 4 bases and J lost 3, with 11 bases in between. The germline CDR1 and CDR2 sequences are SGHVS and FNYEAQ. CDR3 loop: CASSSYAGTDTQYF. The CDR3 nucleotides are TGTGCCAGCAGCTCCTACGCGGGAACAGATACGCAGTATTTT. Complete variable domain (other parts from reference TRBV7-6 and TRBJ2-3): GAGVSQSPRYKVTKRGQDVALRCDPISGHVSLYWYRQALGQGPEFLTYFNYEAQQDKSGLPNDRFSAERPEGSISTLTIQRTEQRDSAMYRCASSSYAGTDTQYFGPGTRLTVL.

This clonotype showed up many times. V is TRBV4-3 and J is TRBJ1-1, with a possible D match to TRBD1 (5 bases). Germline V gene sequence: CDR1 LGHNA, CDR2 YSLEER. The CDR3 has 13 amino acids. V was clipped by 0 bases and J by 10 bases, with 12 bases between them. CDR3 sequence (DNA): TGCGCCAGCAGCCAAGATAGGGGAGTCCCAGCTTTCTTT. It codes for CASSQDRGVPAFF.

This clonotype was detected many times. The chain carries TRBV29-1 and TRBJ2-7; no definite D call. CDR3 length equals 11 residues. Deletions cut 7 bases from V and 5 bases from J, with 12 bases between. In germline, CDR1 is SQVTM, CDR2 ANQGSEA. The DNA for the CDR3 is TGCAGCGGGGGTTCGGGTAACGAGCAGTACTTC. Amino acid sequence: CSGGSGNEQYF.

J is TRBJ1-2 and V is TRBV4-1, with D possibly matching TRBD1 (6 bases). Germline values: CDR1 MGHRA, CDR2 YSYEKL. This CDR3 contains 15 residues. Between the trimmed V and J ends, which lost 1 base and 2 bases, there was a span of 11 bases. The CDR3 DNA reads as TGCGCCAGCAGCCAAGTGACAGGCGGAAACTATGGCTACACCTTC. Translation gives CASSQVTGGNYGYTF.

This chain connects TRBV18 to TRBJ1-4; D unresolved. V was pared by 2 bases and J by 2 bases, with 12 bases between. Germline loops: CDR1 KGHSH, CDR2 LQKENI. The CDR3 runs 16 residues. The CDR3 DNA reads as TGTGCCAGCTCACCAGATCGCGTCCCGACTAATGAAAAACTGTTTTTT. It yields the protein CASSPDRVPTNEKLFF.

The chain joins TRBV25-1 to TRBJ2-3, with a possible D match to TRBD2 (7 bases). The CDR3 is 15 residues long. Per the germline V gene, CDR1 is MGHDK and CDR2 is SYGVNS. The V and J ends lost 8 bases and 1 base respectively, with 16 bases between them. The CDR3 DNA reads as TGTGCCAGCGGCTCTCGGGGGGCGGGCACAGATACGCAGTATTTT. Its protein product is CASGSRGAGTDTQYF. Supplemented by reference TRBV25-1 and TRBJ2-3, the full variable domain reads EADIYQTPRYLVIGTGKKITLECSQTMGHDKMYWYQQDPGMELHLIHYSYGVNSTEKGDLSSESTVSRIRTEHFPLTLESARPSHTSQYLCASGSRGAGTDTQYFGPGTRLTVL.

This clonotype was seen many times. The chain links TRBV7-3 to TRBJ2-3; D gene ambiguous. Germline assignment: CDR1 SGHTA and CDR2 FQGTGA. The V and J ends lost 2 bases and 4 bases respectively, with 10 bases between them. The CDR3 loop spans 14 amino acids. DNA for the CDR3: TGTGCCAGCAGCTTATTCCAGCCCGCAGATACGCAGTATTTT. Protein sequence: CASSLFQPADTQYF.

The chain joins TRBV6-6 to TRBJ1-1, with D hard to call. Trimming stripped 6 bases from V and 3 bases from J, with 17 bases between. Looked up from germline, CDR1 is MNHNY and CDR2 is SVGAGI (reference sequence). There are 15 residues in the CDR3. The CDR3, as DNA: TGTGCCAGCAGCCCCCTGGAGAGGGAGGACACTGAAGCTTTCTTT. Amino acids: CASSPLEREDTEAFF.

The V gene is TRBV29-1, the J gene TRBJ1-2; D ambiguous. Trimming removed 0 bases at V and 6 bases at J, with 8 bases between. This CDR3 spans 12 amino acids. Germline V gives CDR1 SQVTM, CDR2 ANQGSEA. CDR3 DNA sequence: TGCAGCGTTGAAGATCTTCACGATGGCTACACCTTC. Residues: CSVEDLHDGYTF.

The chain joins TRBV28 to TRBJ1-4; TRBD1 might be the D (6 bases). CDR1 is MDHEN and CDR2 is SYDVKM in the germline V gene. The CDR3 consists of 14 residues. V lost 3 bases and J 14 bases, leaving 19 bases between the germline ends. CDR3: CASSLATLQGRLFF. The CDR3 DNA follows: TGTGCCAGCAGTTTGGCGACCTTACAGGGTAGGCTGTTTTTT.

This clonotype was observed a few times. The chain has TRBV7-9 and TRBJ1-1; D uncertain. From germline, CDR1 is SEHNR and CDR2 FQNEAQ (reference sequence). Trimming left V 8 bases short and J 4 bases short, with 8 bases between. The CDR3 runs to 11 residues. The CDR3 nucleotides are TGTGCCAGCGCGCTTGTCACTGAAGCTTTCTTT. Translated: CASALVTEAFF.

This clonotype was seen ten or more times. The rearrangement joins TRBV7-9 to TRBJ1-2; no clear D. Germline CDR1 is SEHNR and CDR2 is FQNEAQ (reference sequence). The length of the CDR3 is 13 residues. V dropped 0 bases and J dropped 10 bases, with 12 bases sitting between them. Here the CDR3 DNA reads TGTGCCAGCAGCTTAGCGCTTGTCTTGGACTACACCTTC. It codes for CASSLALVLDYTF.

This clonotype was seen ten or more times. The gene calls are TRBV5-4 and TRBJ1-3; D perhaps matches TRBD1 (5 bases). The ends were cut back, 0 bases at V and 4 bases at J, with 11 bases in the middle. Germline CDR1 and CDR2: SGHNT and YYREEE (reference sequence). The CDR3 contains 15 residues. CDR3 DNA: TGTGCCAGCAGCTTGGGGGGGACTGGAGGAAACACCATATATTTT. Protein product: CASSLGGTGGNTIYF. The full variable domain, rest sourced from reference TRBV5-4 and TRBJ1-3, is ETGVTQSPTHLIKTRGQQVTLRCSSQSGHNTVSWYQQALGQGPQFIFQYYREEENGRGNFPPRFSGLQFPNYSSELNVNALELDDSALYLCASSLGGTGGNTIYFGEGSWLTVV.

The gene calls are TRBV4-3 and TRBJ2-1; D unclear. The germline CDR1 and CDR2 sequences are LGHNA and YSLEER. V lost 0 bases and J 11 bases, leaving 17 bases between the germline ends. CDR3 length: 15 amino acids. Here the CDR3 reads CASSQDEVRPSKQFF. The CDR3 DNA is TGCGCCAGCAGCCAAGATGAGGTCCGACCGTCAAAGCAGTTCTTC.

Concerning this clonotype: Because it lacks the conserved phenylalanine or tryptophan at the end, this CDR3 is likely a read error. DNA of the CDR3: TGTGACAGCAGCTCCCCCGGGGAGCTGTTTATT. This translates into CDSSSPGELFI. The chain has TRBV5-4 and TRBJ2-2; D is uncertain. This CDR3 contains 11 residues. Germline CDR1 and CDR2: SGHNT and YYREEE (reference sequence).

Ten or more counts support this clonotype. This chain connects TRBV4-2 to TRBJ2-2; 7 bases line up with TRBD1. The CDR3 has 15 amino acids. Trimming removed 4 bases from V and 0 bases from J; junction bases left unmatched: 2. Per the germline V gene, CDR1 is LGHNA and CDR2 is YNFKEQ. CDR3 sequence: CASSPQGSNTGELFF. The DNA of the CDR3 is TGTGCCAGCAGCCCACAGGGGTCGAACACCGGGGAGCTGTTTTTT.

Ten or more counts support this clonotype. The V and J genes are TRBV20-1 and TRBJ2-5; 8 nucleotides align to TRBD2. The CDR3 contains 17 residues. Germline values: CDR1 DFQATT, CDR2 SNEGSKA (reference sequence). Unmatched junction bases numbered 13, after V lost 0 bases and J lost 4 bases. In nucleotides, the CDR3 is TGCAGTGCTAGAGATATAGGGGACGGGGGGGGTTTAGAGACCCAGTACTTC. This codes for CSARDIGDGGGLETQYF.

The chain couples TRBV3-1 to TRBJ1-2, with D possibly being TRBD1 (6 bases). Germline V gene sequence: CDR1 LGHDT, CDR2 YNNKEL (reference sequence). The CDR3 loop spans 15 amino acids. Trimming stripped 0 bases from V and 5 bases from J, with 13 bases between. CDR3 coding DNA: TGTGCCAGCAGCCAAGATTCCGGCAGGGGATATGGCTACACCTTC. Its translation is CASSQDSGRGYGYTF.